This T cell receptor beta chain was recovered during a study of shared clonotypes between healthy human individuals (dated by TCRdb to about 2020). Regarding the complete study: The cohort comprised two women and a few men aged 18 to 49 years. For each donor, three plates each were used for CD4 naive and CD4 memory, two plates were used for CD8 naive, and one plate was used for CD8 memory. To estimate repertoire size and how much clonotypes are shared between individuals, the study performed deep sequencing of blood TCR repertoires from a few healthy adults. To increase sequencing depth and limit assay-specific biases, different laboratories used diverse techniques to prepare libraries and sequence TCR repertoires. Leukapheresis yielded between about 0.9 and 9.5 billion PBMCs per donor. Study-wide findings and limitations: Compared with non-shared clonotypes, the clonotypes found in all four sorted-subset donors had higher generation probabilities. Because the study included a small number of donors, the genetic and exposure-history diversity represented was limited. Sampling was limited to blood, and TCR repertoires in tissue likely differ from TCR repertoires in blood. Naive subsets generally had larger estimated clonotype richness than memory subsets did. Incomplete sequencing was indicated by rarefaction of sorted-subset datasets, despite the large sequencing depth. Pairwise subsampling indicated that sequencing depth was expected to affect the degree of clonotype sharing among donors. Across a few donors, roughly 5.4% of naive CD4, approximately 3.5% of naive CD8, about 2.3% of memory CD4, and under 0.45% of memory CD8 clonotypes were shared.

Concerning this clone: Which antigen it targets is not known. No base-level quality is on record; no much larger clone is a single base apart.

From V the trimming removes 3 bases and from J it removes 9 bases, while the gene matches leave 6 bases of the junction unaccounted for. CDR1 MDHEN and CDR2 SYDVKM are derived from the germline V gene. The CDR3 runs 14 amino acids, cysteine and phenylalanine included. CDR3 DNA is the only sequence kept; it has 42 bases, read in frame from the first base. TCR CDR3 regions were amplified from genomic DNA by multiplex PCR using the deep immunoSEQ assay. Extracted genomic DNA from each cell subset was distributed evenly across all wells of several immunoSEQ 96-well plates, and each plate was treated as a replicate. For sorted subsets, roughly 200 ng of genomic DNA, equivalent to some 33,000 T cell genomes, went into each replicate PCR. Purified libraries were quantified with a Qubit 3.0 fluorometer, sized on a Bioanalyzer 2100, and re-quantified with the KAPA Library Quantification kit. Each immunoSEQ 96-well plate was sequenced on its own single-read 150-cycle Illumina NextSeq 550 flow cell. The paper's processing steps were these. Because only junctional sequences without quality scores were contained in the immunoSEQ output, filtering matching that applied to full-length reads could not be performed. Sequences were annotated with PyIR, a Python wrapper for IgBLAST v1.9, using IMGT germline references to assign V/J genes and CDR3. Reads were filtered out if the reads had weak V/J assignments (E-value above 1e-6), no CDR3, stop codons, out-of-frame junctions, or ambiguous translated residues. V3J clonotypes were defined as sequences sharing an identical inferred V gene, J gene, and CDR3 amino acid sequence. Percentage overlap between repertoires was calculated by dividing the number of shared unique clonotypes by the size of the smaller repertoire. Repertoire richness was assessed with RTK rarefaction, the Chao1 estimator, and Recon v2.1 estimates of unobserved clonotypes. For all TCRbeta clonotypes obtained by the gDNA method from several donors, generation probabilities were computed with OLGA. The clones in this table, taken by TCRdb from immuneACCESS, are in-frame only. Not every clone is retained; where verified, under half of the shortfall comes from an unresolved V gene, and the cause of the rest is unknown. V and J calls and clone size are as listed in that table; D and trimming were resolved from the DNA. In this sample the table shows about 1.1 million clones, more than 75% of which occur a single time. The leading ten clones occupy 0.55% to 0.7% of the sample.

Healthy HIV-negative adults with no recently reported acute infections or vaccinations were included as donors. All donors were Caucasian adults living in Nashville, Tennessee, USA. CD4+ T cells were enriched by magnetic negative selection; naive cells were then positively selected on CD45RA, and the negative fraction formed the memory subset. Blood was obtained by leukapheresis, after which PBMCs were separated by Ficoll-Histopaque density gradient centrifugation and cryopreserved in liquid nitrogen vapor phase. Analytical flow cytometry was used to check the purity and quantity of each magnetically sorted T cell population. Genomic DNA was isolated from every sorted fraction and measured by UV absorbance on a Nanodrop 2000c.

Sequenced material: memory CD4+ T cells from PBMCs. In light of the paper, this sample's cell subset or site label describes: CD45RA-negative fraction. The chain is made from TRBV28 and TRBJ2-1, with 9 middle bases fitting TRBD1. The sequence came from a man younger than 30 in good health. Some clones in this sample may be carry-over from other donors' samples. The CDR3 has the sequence CASSLTGGWGEQFF. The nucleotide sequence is TGTGCCAGCAGTTTGACAGGGGGTTGGGGTGAGCAGTTCTTC.